A single sample gave rise to the 18 T cell receptor beta chains below, sequenced in a study of T cells after yellow fever vaccination. TCRdb re-derived calls from the 5' RACE reads in MiXCR, one entry per CDR3 protein. The sample records 500,000 to 700,000 distinct CDR3 sequences, under 25% being singletons. The specimen comprised PBMCs, sampled 15 days after the yellow fever booster vaccination. The receptor source for this set is a man between 25 and 39 years old who received the YFV17D yellow fever vaccine.

This chain joins TRBV4-3 and TRBJ2-1, with 9 positions matching TRBD2. The CDR3 is made up of 15 amino acids. The trim removed 2 bases at V and 10 bases at J, leaving 9 bases unmatched. Germline V gives CDR1 LGHNA, CDR2 YSLEER. The DNA of the CDR3 is TGCGCCAGCAGCCAATTACTTAGCGGGAGAAGAGAGCAGTTCTTC. It encodes CASSQLLSGRREQFF.

The chain couples TRBV5-1 to TRBJ2-3, with 7 bases that match TRBD2. The CDR3 spans 15 residues. The V gene's germline CDR1 is SGHRS and CDR2 YFSETQ. The J segment lost 5 bases and the V segment lost 4 bases, leaving 10 bases of the junction unmatched. CDR3 DNA: TGCGCCAGCAGCGAACTCTCGCGGGAGCTAGATACGCAGTATTTT. It encodes CASSELSRELDTQYF.

This clonotype was detected a few times. The V gene is TRBV7-8, the J gene TRBJ2-1, with TRBD2 as a possible D gene (5 bases). CDR3 size: 17 residues. Per germline, CDR1 SGHVS and CDR2 FQNEAQ. With 7 bases removed from V and 7 bases from J, the gap between germline ends came to 26 bases. CDR3 loop: CASTARLAGGVRNEQFF. The DNA for the CDR3 is TGTGCCAGCACCGCAAGATTGGCGGGTGGTGTGAGGAATGAGCAGTTCTTC.

This clonotype was seen more than once but under ten times. The gene calls are TRBV20-1 and TRBJ2-5; the D gene could be TRBD1 or TRBD2 (5 bases each). Germline V gene sequence: CDR1 DFQATT, CDR2 SNEGSKA (reference sequence). The V and J ends lost 3 bases and 4 bases respectively, with 15 bases between them. The CDR3 loop spans 14 amino acids. The CDR3 sequence is CSASKGSGGETQYF. The CDR3 DNA is TGCAGTGCTAGTAAGGGGAGCGGAGGAGAGACCCAGTACTTC.

CDR3 amino acids: CASSLGDRPVNIQYF. The CDR3 DNA follows: TGTGCCAGCAGCTTGGGGGACAGACCAGTGAACATTCAGTACTTC. The genes are TRBV5-5 and TRBJ2-4; TRBD1 aligns across 7 bases. V gave up 0 bases and J gave up 7 bases; unmatched junction bases: 7. The CDR3 extends over 15 amino acids. Germline V CDR1 and CDR2: SGHKS, YYEKEE (reference sequence).

The gene calls are TRBV30 and TRBJ2-1; 8 nucleotides align to TRBD2. The CDR3 has 15 residues. The V gene end was trimmed by 3 bases and the J gene end by 7 bases; junction bases not matched to a gene: 11. The germline V gene encodes CDR1 GTSNPN and CDR2 SVGIG (reference sequence). The CDR3 DNA reads TGTGCCTGGAGCCGGCTTAGCGGGGAGAGGAATGAGCAGTTCTTC. It codes for CAWSRLSGERNEQFF.

This chain links TRBV11-2 with TRBJ2-1, with 9 bases matching TRBD1. V shed 5 bases and J 0 bases; nucleotides not matched to a gene: 11. The CDR3 is 18 residues long. Germline V gene data show CDR1 as SGHAT and CDR2 as FQNNGV. The CDR3 DNA follows: TGTGCCAGCAGCGATAATGCCTGGGACAGGGCCTCCTACAATGAGCAGTTCTTC. Encoded protein: CASSDNAWDRASYNEQFF.

This chain joins TRBV11-2 and TRBJ2-2, with D possibly TRBD2 on 6 matching bases. CDR3 length equals 16 residues. V was clipped by 3 bases and J by 2 bases, with 13 bases between them. CDR1 SGHAT and CDR2 FQNNGV come from the germline V gene. The CDR3 loop is CASSFLRAGNTGELFF. In nucleotides, the CDR3 is TGTGCCAGCAGCTTTTTACGGGCGGGAAACACCGGGGAGCTGTTTTTT.

The chain carries TRBV20-1 and TRBJ2-2; unclear D gene. Germline assignment: CDR1 DFQATT and CDR2 SNEGSKA (reference sequence). This CDR3 spans 15 amino acids. Deletions cut 2 bases from V and 0 bases from J, with 10 bases between. Here the CDR3 reads CSARNLLANTGELFF. The CDR3 DNA sequence: TGCAGTGCTAGAAATCTGCTGGCGAACACCGGGGAGCTGTTTTTT.

In this sample, this clonotype turned up a few times. J is TRBJ2-1 and V is TRBV20-1; D is possibly TRBD1 (6 bases). The CDR3 consists of 11 residues. Trimming stripped 5 bases from V and 9 bases from J, with 11 bases between. In germline, CDR1 is DFQATT, CDR2 SNEGSKA (reference sequence). CDR3 sequence: CSASHRVEQFF. The CDR3 coding sequence is TGCAGTGCTTCCCACAGGGTTGAGCAGTTCTTC.

Many counts were recorded for this clonotype. The V gene is TRBV10-3, the J gene TRBJ2-3; TRBD2 matches at 11 bases. The ends lost 4 bases at V and 7 bases at J; junction bases unmatched: 10. CDR3 length: 16 residues. From germline, CDR1 is ENHRY and CDR2 SYGVKD. Here the CDR3 reads CAISGALAGAMYTQYF. The DNA for the CDR3 is TGTGCCATCAGTGGCGCACTAGCGGGAGCTATGTATACGCAGTATTTT.

Ten or more counts support this clonotype. The rearrangement joins TRBV29-1 to TRBJ2-1; D may be TRBD1 (6 bases). CDR1 is SQVTM and CDR2 is ANQGSEA in the germline V gene. CDR3 length equals 14 residues. Trimming took off 3 bases at V and 6 bases at J, with 15 bases between the two ends. The CDR3 protein is CSVDGRGTFNEQFF. CDR3 DNA: TGCAGCGTTGATGGTAGGGGGACCTTCAATGAGCAGTTCTTC.

This clonotype was seen a handful of times. The chain couples TRBV28 to TRBJ2-5; D is unresolved. V shed 8 bases and J shed 5 bases, with 12 bases lying between them. Germline V gives CDR1 MDHEN, CDR2 SYDVKM. This CDR3 spans 12 amino acids. CDR3 loop: CASGPKRETQYF. CDR3 bases: TGTGCCAGCGGGCCAAAGAGGGAGACCCAGTACTTC.

Here the CDR3 DNA reads TGTGCCAGCAGGGGGAGCTTGTACAATGAGCAGTTCTTC. This encodes CASRGSLYNEQFF. J is TRBJ2-1 and V is TRBV7-2, with D possibly matching TRBD2 (5 bases). The CDR3 runs 13 residues. The V and J ends lost 6 bases and 4 bases respectively, with 10 bases between them. CDR1 is SGHTA and CDR2 is FQGNSA in the germline V gene.

The sample holds many counts of this clonotype. The chain combines TRBV7-2 with TRBJ1-6; 10 positions agree with TRBD1. J gave up 10 bases and V 5 bases, and 5 bases lay outside the gene matches. CDR1 SGHTA and CDR2 FQGNSA come from the germline V gene. The CDR3 is 14 amino acids. The CDR3 DNA follows: TGTGCCAGCAGCGGCACGGGACAGGGGTCACCCCTCCACTTT. Translation: CASSGTGQGSPLHF.

The chain carries TRBV29-1 and TRBJ1-4; TRBD1 agrees at 8 bases. Germline values: CDR1 SQVTM, CDR2 ANQGSEA. This CDR3 spans 15 amino acids. V was clipped by 6 bases and J by 7 bases; unmatched bases: 13. The DNA of the CDR3 is TGCAGCGTCACACCGGGGACAGGTCGGAGTGAAAAACTGTTTTTT. Its translation: CSVTPGTGRSEKLFF.

V is TRBV5-6 and J is TRBJ2-1, with TRBD2 identical over 10 bases. This CDR3 is 14 amino acids long. CDR1 is SGHDT, CDR2 YYEEEE, per germline. Trimming took 0 bases from V and 10 from J; bases not matched to a gene: 4. This CDR3 is CASSLDSGRSEQFF. Here the CDR3 DNA reads TGTGCCAGCAGCTTGGATAGCGGGAGGTCGGAGCAGTTCTTC.

The chain links TRBV6-1 to TRBJ2-7; 7 nucleotides align to TRBD1. Germline V gene data show CDR1 as MNHNS and CDR2 as SASEGT. V trimming: 4 bases; J trimming: 1 base; junction bases outside the gene matches: 13. The CDR3 runs to 17 residues. Here the CDR3 reads CASSGTTGAKMSYEQYF. For the CDR3, the DNA is TGTGCCAGCAGTGGGACAACAGGGGCGAAGATGTCCTACGAGCAGTACTTC.